This T cell receptor (beta chain) is from a study of lung T cells in sarcoidosis with Löfgren's syndrome. TCRdb processed the reads anew with MiXCR; each CDR3 protein has one entry. The table records under 25,000 distinct CDR3 sequences, about 21% of them present only once. This clonotype was found many times. The clonotype was recovered from a human donor with sarcoidosis (Löfgren's syndrome or another form), or a control subject (not recorded which). Source material: CD4+ T cells from bronchoalveolar lavage.

CDR3 nucleotide sequence: TGTGCCAGCAGTTCCCACACGATCCAAGAGACCCAGTACTTC. Translated: CASSSHTIQETQYF. This rearrangement joins TRBV5-4 to TRBJ2-5; unclear D gene. This CDR3 is built from 14 residues. Germline V CDR1 and CDR2: SGHNT, YYREEE (reference sequence). Deletions cut 5 bases from V and 1 base from J, with 12 bases between.